This T cell receptor (beta chain) was identified during a study of shared clonotypes between healthy human individuals. Notes on the study in general: On the whole, naive subsets had larger estimated richness than memory subsets had. Naive CD4 clonotypes overlapped across several donors at about 5.2%.

V lost 3 bases, J lost 10 bases, and 13 bases lay in between. The CDR3 is 13 residues long. CDR1 is MNHEY, CDR2 SMNVEV, per germline (reference sequence). This clone was observed a single time. Its antigen is unidentified. Template for every sorted-subset replicate PCR totaled 150 to 250 ng DNA, roughly 30,000 T cell genomes. Libraries were prepared by immunoSEQ multiplex PCR; TCRdb keeps only in-frame clonotypes and omits some of them. The sample lists around 120,000 clones, around 64% occurring once. The sample consisted of memory CD8+ T cells sorted from blood. Subset denoted: CD45RO+ cells pooled with CCR7-negative TemRA cells. This receptor was identified in a woman in her 30s in good health. This chain uses TRBV27 with TRBJ2-1; D gene unclear. The CDR3 DNA reads TGTGCCAGCAGTTTCCGGAGCGTCGGCGAGCAGTTCTTC. Amino acid sequence: CASSFRSVGEQFF.